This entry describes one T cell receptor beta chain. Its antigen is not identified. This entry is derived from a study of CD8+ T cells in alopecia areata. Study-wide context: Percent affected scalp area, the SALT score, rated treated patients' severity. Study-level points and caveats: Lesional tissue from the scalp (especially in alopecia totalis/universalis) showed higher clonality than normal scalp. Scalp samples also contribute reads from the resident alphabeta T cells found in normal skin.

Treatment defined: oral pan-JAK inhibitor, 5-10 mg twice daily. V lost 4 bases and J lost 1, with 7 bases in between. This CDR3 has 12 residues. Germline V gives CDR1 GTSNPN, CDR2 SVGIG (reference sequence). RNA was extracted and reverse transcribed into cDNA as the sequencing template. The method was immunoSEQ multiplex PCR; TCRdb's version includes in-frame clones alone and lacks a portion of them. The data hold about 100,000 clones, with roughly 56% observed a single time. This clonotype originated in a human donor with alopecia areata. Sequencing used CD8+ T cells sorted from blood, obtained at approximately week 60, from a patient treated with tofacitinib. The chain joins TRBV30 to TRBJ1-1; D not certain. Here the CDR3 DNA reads TGTGCCTGGACGGTAGGGAACACTGAAGCTTTCTTT. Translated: CAWTVGNTEAFF.